This entry describes one TCR beta chain. The antigen is undetermined. The sample originates from a study of shared clonotypes between healthy human individuals. Broader study findings: It was anticipated that sequencing depth would influence how many clonotypes donors shared.

Memory CD4+ cells were the fraction left after CD45RA+ naive selection. Genomic DNA of every subset was divided equally among multiple immunoSEQ plates. Each replicate PCR on the sorted subsets used approximately 180 ng DNA (about 30,000 T cell genomes). This table comes from immunoSEQ multiplex PCR, and its TCRdb copy is limited to in-frame clones, with some not included. The top ten clones hold less than 0.15% of a sample with 2,100,000 or so clones, 90% to 96% of them seen once. The length of the CDR3 is 12 residues. The germline V gene has CDR1 GTSNPN and CDR2 SVGIG (reference sequence). Sequences were obtained from naive CD4+ T cells sorted from blood. Subset: CD45RA+ positively selected. The V and J genes are TRBV30 and TRBJ1-5; D remains unclear. The receptor was derived from a man aged 18-30 years in good health. The DNA for the CDR3 is TGTGCTTTGAGGGTAAACAATCAGCCCCAGCATTTT. Translation gives CALRVNNQPQHF.